This T cell receptor (beta chain) was recovered during a study of blood T cells in healthy people across ages. CDR1 is SGHTA, CDR2 FQGNSA, per germline. The V end was cut by 2 bases, the J end by 11 bases, with 24 bases between. This CDR3 has 16 amino acids. As to this clonotype: A much larger clone sits a single nucleotide away, making a read error possible.

The second PCR ran roughly 6 to 12 cycles with a sample-barcoded 5' primer and J-beta primers. MiXCR, run by TCRdb on the 5' RACE reads, gives a single entry per CDR3 protein. The sample lists fewer than 1,000,000 distinct CDR3 sequences, about 42% occurring once. Material for sequencing was blood. The sequence derives from a man aged 55 to 70 in good health. J is TRBJ2-5 and V is TRBV7-2; D may be TRBD2 (5 bases). DNA for the CDR3: TGTGCCAGCAGCTTAAGTCCCGGGCCAGAGGGTAGAAAGCAGTACTTC. This codes for CASSLSPGPEGRKQYF.